The clone carrying this TCR beta chain was counted between two and nine times. The CDR3 is 15 residues long. Germline V CDR1 and CDR2: SGHRS, YFSETQ. The V and J ends lost 1 base and 5 bases respectively, with 13 bases between them. This specimen belongs to a study of response to subunit inactivated influenza vaccine. MiXCR, run by TCRdb on the RT-PCR reads, gives a single entry per CDR3 protein. The sample records around 200,000 distinct CDR3 sequences, more than 10% being singletons. This sample also appeared in a second study, on T cells expressing NK-cell markers. Per that paper: A 5'RACE template switching approach incorporating UMIs was used to make TCR beta cDNA.

This specimen consisted of CD8+ T cells sorted from PBMCs, obtained approximately 12 days after vaccination. The chain employs TRBV5-1 and TRBJ2-1, with D tentatively TRBD1 (6 bases). The receptor was isolated from a middle-aged man who received an inactivated influenza vaccine. This chain's CDR3 is CASSLLQGTHNEQFF. CDR3 in DNA: TGCGCCAGCAGCTTGTTACAGGGAACGCACAATGAGCAGTTCTTC.